One sample yielded the 16 T cell receptor beta chains listed below, sequenced in a study of cytomegalovirus exposure and HLA in healthy donors. The PCR contained 60 Vbeta and 13 Jbeta primers. Data came from immunoSEQ multiplex PCR; TCRdb stores just in-frame clones and leaves some out. This sample has approximately 200,000 clones; about 80% occur once, and the top ten carry roughly 2%. Sequencing input: PBMCs. The origin of the receptors is a woman aged 18-29 years in good health and CMV-seropositive.

The rearrangement links TRBV5-1 to TRBJ2-5, with D maybe TRBD1 (5 bases). CDR3 size: 13 residues. The V and J ends lost 4 bases and 7 bases respectively, with 14 bases between them. Per the germline V gene, CDR1 is SGHRS and CDR2 is YFSETQ. The CDR3 DNA is TGCGCCAGCAGCCTGACAGTAACAGGGACCCAGTACTTC. Translation gives CASSLTVTGTQYF. The variable domain in full, completed from reference TRBV5-1 and TRBJ2-5, reads KAGVTQTPRYLIKTRGQQVTLSCSPISGHRSVSWYQQTPGQGLQFLFEYFSETQRNKGNFPGRFSGRQFSNSRSEMNVSTLELGDSALYLCASSLTVTGTQYFGPGTRLLVL.

A word on this clone: Other DNA variants within this sample encode the same CDR3. The V and J genes are TRBV4-1 and TRBJ1-5; no clear D. The CDR3 consists of 14 residues. Trimming cost V 0 bases and J 5 bases, with 8 bases left between them. CDR1 is MGHRA, CDR2 YSYEKL, per germline. The DNA for the CDR3 is TGCGCCAGCAGCCAAGACCCCGGTTATCAGCCCCAGCATTTT. Amino acid sequence: CASSQDPGYQPQHF.

The rearrangement uses TRBV6-1 and TRBJ1-1; the D gene is possibly TRBD1 (5 bases). Germline CDR1 reads MNHNS; CDR2 reads SASEGT. Trimming took off 0 bases at V and 4 bases at J, with 9 bases between the two ends. The CDR3 has 14 amino acids. The CDR3 protein is CASSEAQGGTEAFF. DNA for the CDR3: TGTGCCAGCAGTGAAGCCCAGGGAGGCACTGAAGCTTTCTTT.

The rearrangement uses TRBV7-9 and TRBJ1-1, with 9 bases aligning to TRBD1. With 5 bases clipped from V and 4 bases from J, the junction kept 2 bases outside the gene matches. Germline values: CDR1 SEHNR, CDR2 FQNEAQ (reference sequence). The CDR3 has 13 amino acids. The DNA of the CDR3 is TGTGCCAGCAGCGGACAGGGGAGCACTGAAGCTTTCTTT. This encodes CASSGQGSTEAFF. Complete variable domain (other parts from reference TRBV7-9 and TRBJ1-1): DTGVSQNPRHKITKRGQNVTFRCDPISEHNRLYWYRQTLGQGPEFLTYFQNEAQLEKSRLLSDRFSAERPKGSFSTLEIQRTEQGDSAMYLCASSGQGSTEAFFGQGTRLTVV.

The rearrangement uses TRBV2 and TRBJ2-7, with 9 bases fitting TRBD1. V was clipped by 3 bases and J by 5 bases; unmatched bases: 8. Germline V gene sequence: CDR1 SNHLY, CDR2 FYNNEI. The CDR3 covers 15 residues. CDR3 in DNA: TGTGCCAGCAGTGATGCGGGGACAGGGAAGCACGAGCAGTACTTC. It translates to CASSDAGTGKHEQYF. The full variable domain, with the rest looked up from reference TRBV2 and TRBJ2-7, is EPEVTQTPSHQVTQMGQEVILRCVPISNHLYFYWYRQILGQKVEFLVSFYNNEISEKSEIFDDQFSVERPDGSNFTLKIRSTKLEDSAMYFCASSDAGTGKHEQYFGPGTRLTVT.

The chain links TRBV6-5 to TRBJ1-1, with TRBD1 matching over 7 bases. The V segment lost 8 bases and the J segment 5 bases; nucleotides outside the gene matches: 5. The CDR3 runs to 12 residues. Germline CDR1 and CDR2: MNHEY and SVGAGI. DNA of the CDR3: TGTGCCAGCGGCTACAGGGGAACTGAAGCTTTCTTT. This translates into CASGYRGTEAFF.

This clone has more than one count but fewer than ten. The J gene is TRBJ2-7, the V gene TRBV7-3; D is uncertain. Germline V CDR1 and CDR2: SGHTA, FQGTGA. The CDR3 is 13 amino acids. V was pared by 1 base and J by 6 bases, with 10 bases between. CDR3 sequence (DNA): TGTGCCAGCAGCTTAAGGTCAGGAACCGAGCAGTACTTC. Its translation is CASSLRSGTEQYF.

This rearrangement joins TRBV7-9 to TRBJ2-7; 9 nucleotides line up with TRBD1. Trimming took 5 bases from V and 5 from J; bases not matched to a gene: 7. The germline gives CDR1 SEHNR, CDR2 FQNEAQ (reference sequence). This CDR3 is 14 amino acids long. The CDR3 nucleotides are TGTGCCAGCAGCACCCGGGACAGGGACCACGAGCAGTACTTC. It translates to CASSTRDRDHEQYF.

This clone has only a few counts. The chain recombines TRBV5-1 with TRBJ1-6; D remains ambiguous. V lost 5 bases and J 7 bases, leaving 13 bases between the germline ends. Per germline, CDR1 SGHRS and CDR2 YFSETQ. The CDR3 is 14 amino acids. CDR3 nucleotides: TGCGCCAGCAGGATGGTCGGGGTCAATTCACCCCTCCACTTT. Amino acids: CASRMVGVNSPLHF.

This rearrangement joins TRBV5-4 to TRBJ1-2; 7 nucleotides line up with TRBD1. The V and J ends lost 0 bases and 6 bases, in that order; junction bases with no gene match: 8. CDR3 length: 15 residues. The germline V gene encodes CDR1 SGHNT and CDR2 YYREEE (reference sequence). The CDR3 here is CASSLGRQGRNGYTF. DNA of the CDR3: TGTGCCAGCAGCTTGGGTCGACAGGGACGGAATGGCTACACCTTC.

This rearrangement joins TRBV11-2 to TRBJ2-1, with 8 bases aligning to TRBD1. CDR1 is SGHAT and CDR2 is FQNNGV in the germline V gene. V gave up 5 bases and J gave up 3 bases; unmatched junction bases: 3. The CDR3 runs 14 residues. Here the CDR3 DNA reads TGTGCCAGCAGCCCCGGGACAGGCTACAATGAGCAGTTCTTC. Residues: CASSPGTGYNEQFF.

The chain recombines TRBV21-1 with TRBJ1-5; TRBD1, the D gene given by the table, was not confirmed from the DNA. TRBV21-1 is a listed pseudogene. CDR3 length: 16 residues. CDR3 sequence: CASSKESSGGNQPQHF. DNA of the CDR3: TGTGCCAGCAGCAAGGAGAGTTCAGGGGGAAATCAGCCCCAGCATTTT.

The rearrangement uses TRBV7-9 and TRBJ2-1; possible D gene TRBD2, 5 bases. This CDR3 is built from 15 residues. CDR1 and CDR2 from the germline V gene are SEHNR and FQNEAQ (reference sequence). Trimming stripped 1 base from V and 8 bases from J, with 15 bases between. In DNA, the CDR3 is TGTGCCAGCAGCTTAGGCCTAGCATACAACGATGAGCAGTTCTTC. Amino acid sequence: CASSLGLAYNDEQFF.

The chain links TRBV14 to TRBJ1-1; TRBD1 is a possible D gene (5 bases). Germline CDR1 is SGHDN and CDR2 is FVKESK. The CDR3 spans 14 residues. With 7 bases removed from V and 4 bases from J, the gap between germline ends came to 16 bases. The chain's CDR3 is CASNTGPRPTEAFF. In nucleotides, the CDR3 is TGTGCCAGCAACACAGGTCCCCGGCCCACTGAAGCTTTCTTT.

V is TRBV5-5 and J is TRBJ1-1, with 7 nucleotides matching TRBD1. Trimming cost V 4 bases and J 1 base; bases outside gene matches: 16. The CDR3 loop spans 18 amino acids. Germline V gene sequence: CDR1 SGHKS, CDR2 YYEKEE (reference sequence). CDR3 in amino acids: CASSTPEGAVGANTEAFF. In nucleotides, the CDR3 is TGTGCCAGCAGCACCCCTGAGGGGGCGGTAGGGGCGAACACTGAAGCTTTCTTT.

The chain combines TRBV27 with TRBJ2-3; D remains unclear. Germline assignment: CDR1 MNHEY and CDR2 SMNVEV (reference sequence). V was trimmed by 8 bases and J by 4 bases, leaving 10 bases between them. This CDR3 is built from 12 residues. The CDR3 coding sequence is TGTGCCAGCGGCCCCCCTCCAGATACGCAGTATTTT. Amino acids: CASGPPPDTQYF.